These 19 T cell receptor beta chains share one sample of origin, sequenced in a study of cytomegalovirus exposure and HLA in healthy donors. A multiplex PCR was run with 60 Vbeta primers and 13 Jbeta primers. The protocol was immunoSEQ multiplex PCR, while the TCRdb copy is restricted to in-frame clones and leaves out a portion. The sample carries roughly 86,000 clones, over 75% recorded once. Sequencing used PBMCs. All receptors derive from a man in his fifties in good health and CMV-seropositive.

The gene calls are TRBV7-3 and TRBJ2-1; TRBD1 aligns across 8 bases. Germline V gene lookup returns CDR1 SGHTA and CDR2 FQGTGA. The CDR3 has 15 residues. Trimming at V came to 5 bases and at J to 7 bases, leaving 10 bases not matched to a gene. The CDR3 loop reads CASSLHSDRDNEQFF. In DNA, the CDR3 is TGTGCCAGCAGCCTTCACTCGGACAGGGATAATGAGCAGTTCTTC.

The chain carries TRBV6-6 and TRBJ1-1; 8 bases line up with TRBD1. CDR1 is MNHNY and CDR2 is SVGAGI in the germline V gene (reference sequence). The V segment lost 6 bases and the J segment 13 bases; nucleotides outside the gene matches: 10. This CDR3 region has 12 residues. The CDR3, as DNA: TGTGCCAGCAGATCCGAGGACAGGGTTGTTTTCTTT. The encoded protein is CASRSEDRVVFF.

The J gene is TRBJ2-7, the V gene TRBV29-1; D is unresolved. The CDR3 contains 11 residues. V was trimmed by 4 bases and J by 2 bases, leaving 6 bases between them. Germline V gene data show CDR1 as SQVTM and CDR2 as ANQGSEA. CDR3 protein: CSVGTAYEQYF. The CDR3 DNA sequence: TGCAGCGTTGGAACAGCCTACGAGCAGTACTTC.

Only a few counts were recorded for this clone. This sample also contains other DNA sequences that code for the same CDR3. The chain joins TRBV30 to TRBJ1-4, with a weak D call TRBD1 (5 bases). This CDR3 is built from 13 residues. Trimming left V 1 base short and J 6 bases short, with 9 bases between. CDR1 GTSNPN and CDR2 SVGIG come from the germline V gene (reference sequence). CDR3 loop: CAWSGQGYEKLFF. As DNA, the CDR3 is TGTGCCTGGAGTGGGCAGGGATATGAAAAACTGTTTTTT.

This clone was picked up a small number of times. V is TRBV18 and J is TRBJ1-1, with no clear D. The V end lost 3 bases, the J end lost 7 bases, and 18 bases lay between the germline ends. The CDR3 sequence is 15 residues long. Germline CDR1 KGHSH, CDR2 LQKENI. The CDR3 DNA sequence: TGTGCCAGCTCACCGTCATTTGGGGAGACTGGTGAAGCTTTCTTT. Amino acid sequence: CASSPSFGETGEAFF.

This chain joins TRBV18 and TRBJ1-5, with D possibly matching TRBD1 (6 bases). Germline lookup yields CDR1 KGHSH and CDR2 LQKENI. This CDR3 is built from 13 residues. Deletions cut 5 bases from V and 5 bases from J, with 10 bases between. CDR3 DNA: TGTGCCAGCTCAACAGGGATTGATCAGCCCCAGCATTTT. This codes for CASSTGIDQPQHF. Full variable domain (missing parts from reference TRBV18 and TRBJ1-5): NAGVMQNPRHLVRRRGQEARLRCSPMKGHSHVYWYRQLPEEGLKFMVYLQKENIIDESGMPKERFSAEFPKEGPSILRIQQVVRGDSAAYFCASSTGIDQPQHFGDGTRLSIL.

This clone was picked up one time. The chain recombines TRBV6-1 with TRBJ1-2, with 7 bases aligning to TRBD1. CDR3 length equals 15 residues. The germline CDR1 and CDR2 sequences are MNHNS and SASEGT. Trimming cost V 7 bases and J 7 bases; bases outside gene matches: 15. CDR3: CASNHRDSPIGGYTF. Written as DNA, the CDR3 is TGTGCCAGCAATCACCGGGACAGCCCCATCGGTGGCTACACCTTC.

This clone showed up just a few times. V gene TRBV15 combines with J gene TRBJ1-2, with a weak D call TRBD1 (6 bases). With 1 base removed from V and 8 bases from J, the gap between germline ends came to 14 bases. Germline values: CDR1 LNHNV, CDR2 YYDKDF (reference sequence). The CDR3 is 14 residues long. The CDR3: CATSRGGRQGGYTF. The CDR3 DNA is TGTGCCACCAGCAGAGGAGGCCGCCAGGGGGGCTACACCTTC.

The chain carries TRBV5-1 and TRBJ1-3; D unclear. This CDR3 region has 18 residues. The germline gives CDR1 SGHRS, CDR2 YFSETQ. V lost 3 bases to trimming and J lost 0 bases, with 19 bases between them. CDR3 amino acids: CASSSSPPRPDSGNTIYF. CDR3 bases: TGCGCCAGCAGCTCCTCACCCCCCAGGCCCGACTCTGGAAACACCATATATTTT.

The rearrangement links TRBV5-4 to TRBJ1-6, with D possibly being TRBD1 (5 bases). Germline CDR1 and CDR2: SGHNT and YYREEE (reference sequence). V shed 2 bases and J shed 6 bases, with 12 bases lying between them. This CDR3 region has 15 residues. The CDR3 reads CASSLSYGANSPLHF. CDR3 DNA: TGTGCCAGCAGCTTAAGTTATGGGGCTAATTCACCCCTCCACTTT. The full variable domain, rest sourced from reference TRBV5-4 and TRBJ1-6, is ETGVTQSPTHLIKTRGQQVTLRCSSQSGHNTVSWYQQALGQGPQFIFQYYREEENGRGNFPPRFSGLQFPNYSSELNVNALELDDSALYLCASSLSYGANSPLHFGNGTRLTVT.

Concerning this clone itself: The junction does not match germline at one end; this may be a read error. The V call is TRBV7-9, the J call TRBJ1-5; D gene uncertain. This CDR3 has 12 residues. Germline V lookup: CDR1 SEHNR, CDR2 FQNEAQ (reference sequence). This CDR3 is CSSSLWQQPQHF. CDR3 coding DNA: TGTTCCAGCAGCTTATGGCAGCAGCCCCAGCATTTT. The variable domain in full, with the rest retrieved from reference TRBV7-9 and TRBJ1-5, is DTGVSQNPRHKITKRGQNVTFRCDPISEHNRLYWYRQTLGQGPEFLTYFQNEAQLEKSRLLSDRFSAERPKGSFSTLEIQRTEQGDSAMYLCSSSLWQQPQHFGDGTRLSIL.

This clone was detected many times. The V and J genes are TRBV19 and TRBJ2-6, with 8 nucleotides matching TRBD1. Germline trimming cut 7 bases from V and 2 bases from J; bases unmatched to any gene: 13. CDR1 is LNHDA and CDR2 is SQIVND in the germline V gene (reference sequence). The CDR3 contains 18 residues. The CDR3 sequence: CASNDPGQGLPGANVLTF. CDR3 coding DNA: TGTGCCAGTAATGATCCCGGACAGGGCTTGCCTGGGGCCAACGTCCTGACTTTC. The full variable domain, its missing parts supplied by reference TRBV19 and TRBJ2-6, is DGGITQSPKYLFRKEGQNVTLSCEQNLNHDAMYWYRQDPGQGLRLIYYSQIVNDFQKGDIAEGYSVSREKKESFPLTVTSAQKNPTAFYLCASNDPGQGLPGANVLTFGAGSRLTVL.

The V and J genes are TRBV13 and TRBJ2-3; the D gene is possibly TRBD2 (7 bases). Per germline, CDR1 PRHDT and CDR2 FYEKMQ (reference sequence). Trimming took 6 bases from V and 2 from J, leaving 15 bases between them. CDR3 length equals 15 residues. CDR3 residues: CASSLWGGPTDTQYF. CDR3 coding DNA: TGTGCCAGCAGTCTGTGGGGGGGGCCCACAGATACGCAGTATTTT. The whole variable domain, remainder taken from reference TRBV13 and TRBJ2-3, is AAGVIQSPRHLIKEKRETATLKCYPIPRHDTVYWYQQGPGQDPQFLISFYEKMQSDKGSIPDRFSAQQFSDYHSELNMSSLELGDSALYFCASSLWGGPTDTQYFGPGTRLTVL.

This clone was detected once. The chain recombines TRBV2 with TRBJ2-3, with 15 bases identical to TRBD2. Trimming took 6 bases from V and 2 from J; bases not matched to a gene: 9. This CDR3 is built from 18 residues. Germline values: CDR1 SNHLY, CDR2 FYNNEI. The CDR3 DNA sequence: TGTGCCAGCAGGGGAGGACTAGCGGGGGGGCCGACCACAGATACGCAGTATTTT. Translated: CASRGGLAGGPTTDTQYF.

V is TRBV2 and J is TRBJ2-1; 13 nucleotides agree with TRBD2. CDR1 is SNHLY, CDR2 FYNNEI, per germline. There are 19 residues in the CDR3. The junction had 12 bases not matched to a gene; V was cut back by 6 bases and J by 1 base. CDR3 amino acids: CASRTPEGLAGPSYNEQFF. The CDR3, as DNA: TGTGCCAGCAGAACACCGGAGGGACTAGCGGGGCCGTCCTACAATGAGCAGTTCTTC.

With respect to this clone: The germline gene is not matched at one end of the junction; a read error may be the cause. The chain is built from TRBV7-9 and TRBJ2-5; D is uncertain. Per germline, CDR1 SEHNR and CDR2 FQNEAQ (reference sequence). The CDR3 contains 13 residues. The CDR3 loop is CSSSSGSVETQYF. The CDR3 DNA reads TGTTCCAGCAGCTCAGGATCCGTTGAGACCCAGTACTTC. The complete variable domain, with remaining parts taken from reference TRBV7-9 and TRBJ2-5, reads DTGVSQNPRHKITKRGQNVTFRCDPISEHNRLYWYRQTLGQGPEFLTYFQNEAQLEKSRLLSDRFSAERPKGSFSTLEIQRTEQGDSAMYLCSSSSGSVETQYFGPGTRLLVL.

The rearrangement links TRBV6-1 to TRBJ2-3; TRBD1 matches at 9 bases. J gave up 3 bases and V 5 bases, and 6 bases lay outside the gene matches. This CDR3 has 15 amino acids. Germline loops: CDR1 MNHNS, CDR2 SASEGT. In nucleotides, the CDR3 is TGTGCCAGCAGTCTGCGGGACAGGGTAACAGATACGCAGTATTTT. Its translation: CASSLRDRVTDTQYF.

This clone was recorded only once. Here the CDR3 reads CASRSGTGKQPQHF. For the CDR3, the DNA is TGTGCCAGTAGATCCGGGACAGGGAAACAGCCCCAGCATTTT. The genes are TRBV19 and TRBJ1-5; TRBD1 matches at 9 bases. Trimming took 6 bases from V and 7 from J; bases not matched to a gene: 7. The germline gives CDR1 LNHDA, CDR2 SQIVND (reference sequence). This CDR3 has 14 amino acids.

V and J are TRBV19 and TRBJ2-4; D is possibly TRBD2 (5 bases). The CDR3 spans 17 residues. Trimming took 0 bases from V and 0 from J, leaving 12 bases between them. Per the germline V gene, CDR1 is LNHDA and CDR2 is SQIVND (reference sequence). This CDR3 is CASSIDVATIAKNIQYF. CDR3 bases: TGTGCCAGTAGTATAGATGTGGCGACTATAGCCAAAAACATTCAGTACTTC.